The next 30 T cell receptor beta chains were all read from a single sample in a study of control samples from healthy donors and cancer patients. Here immunoSEQ multiplex PCR was the method, and the copy in TCRdb shows in-frame clones only, minus some. The sample lists more than 75,000 clones, around 84% occurring once. Sequences were obtained from PBMCs. All receptors derive from a man aged 65-85 years with lung cancer.

This rearrangement joins TRBV24-1 to TRBJ1-2, with unresolved D. The CDR3 has 13 amino acids. V shed 0 bases and J shed 7 bases, with 8 bases lying between them. Germline CDR1 reads KGHDR; CDR2 reads SFDVKD. The CDR3 protein is CATSDLVGSGYTF. The CDR3 coding sequence is TGTGCCACCAGTGATTTGGTGGGGTCTGGCTACACCTTC.

This chain joins TRBV6-5 and TRBJ1-2; no reliable D call. This CDR3 comprises 11 residues. Looked up from germline, CDR1 is MNHEY and CDR2 is SVGAGI. CDR3 residues: CASSDNYGYTF. The DNA of the CDR3 is TGTGCGAGTTCCGATAACTATGGCTACACCTTC.

This clone was counted a single time. CDR3 loop: CAGGGGQPQHF. Here the CDR3 DNA reads TGTGCCGGGGGGGGCGGTCAGCCCCAGCATTTT. The chain is built from TRBV6-5 and TRBJ1-5, with D possibly TRBD1 on 6 matching bases. Trimming took off 11 bases at V and 6 bases at J, with 11 bases between the two ends. Germline CDR1 reads MNHEY; CDR2 reads SVGAGI. This CDR3 comprises 11 residues.

The chain couples TRBV18 to TRBJ1-3, with TRBD1 identical over 8 bases. V gave up 3 bases and J gave up 5 bases; unmatched junction bases: 6. CDR1 KGHSH and CDR2 LQKENI come from the germline V gene. The CDR3 consists of 15 residues. The DNA of the CDR3 is TGTGCCAGCTCACCTTTGGACAGGGCACGAAACACCATATATTTT. This sequence encodes CASSPLDRARNTIYF. The whole variable domain, filled in from reference TRBV18 and TRBJ1-3, reads NAGVMQNPRHLVRRRGQEARLRCSPMKGHSHVYWYRQLPEEGLKFMVYLQKENIIDESGMPKERFSAEFPKEGPSILRIQQVVRGDSAAYFCASSPLDRARNTIYFGEGSWLTVV.

This rearrangement joins TRBV18 to TRBJ2-3; 14 bases match TRBD2. With 3 bases clipped from V and 6 bases from J, the junction kept 5 bases outside the gene matches. The CDR3 contains 16 residues. Per the germline V gene, CDR1 is KGHSH and CDR2 is LQKENI. The CDR3 sequence: CASSPKTSGGADTQYF. Written as DNA, the CDR3 is TGTGCCAGCTCACCCAAGACTAGCGGGGGGGCCGATACGCAGTATTTT.

This chain joins TRBV5-6 and TRBJ2-1; D is unresolved. V was shortened by 3 bases and J by 8 bases, with 12 bases between the two germline ends. In germline, CDR1 is SGHDT, CDR2 YYEEEE. CDR3 size: 13 residues. CDR3 coding DNA: TGTGCCAGCAGCTCTCTCCCGACTTATGAGCAGTTCTTC. Translated, it gives CASSSLPTYEQFF.

V is TRBV5-6 and J is TRBJ2-5; possible D gene TRBD2, 6 bases. The V gene lost 4 bases and the J gene lost 2 bases, with 15 bases spanning the gap. CDR3 length equals 15 residues. CDR1 is SGHDT and CDR2 is YYEEEE in the germline V gene. The CDR3 here is CASSPGLRSQETQYF. The CDR3 nucleotides read TGTGCCAGCAGCCCGGGACTGCGCTCTCAAGAGACCCAGTACTTC.

This chain connects TRBV15 to TRBJ1-3, with TRBD1 as a possible D gene (6 bases). The CDR3 loop spans 17 amino acids. V was clipped by 2 bases and J by 3 bases, with 17 bases between them. Germline-derived CDR1 and CDR2 are LNHNV and YYDKDF (reference sequence). CDR3 sequence reads: CATSRNTVGGVGNTIYF. The DNA for the CDR3 is TGTGCCACCAGCAGAAATACAGTCGGGGGCGTTGGAAACACCATATATTTT.

The chain uses TRBV5-8 and TRBJ1-2; D uncertain. The V and J ends lost 0 bases and 0 bases respectively, with 9 bases between them. This CDR3 spans 15 amino acids. Germline lookup yields CDR1 SGHTS and CDR2 YDEGEE. For the CDR3, the DNA is TGTGCCAGCAGCTTGGAGCCTTGGTCTAACTATGGCTACACCTTC. It specifies CASSLEPWSNYGYTF.

This chain connects TRBV30 to TRBJ1-6, with D unresolved. Germline-derived CDR1 and CDR2 are GTSNPN and SVGIG (reference sequence). This CDR3 has 12 amino acids. V gave up 4 bases and J gave up 4 bases, with 5 bases separating them. The CDR3 DNA sequence: TGTGCCTGGACCGGGTATAATTCACCCCTCCACTTT. It is translated as CAWTGYNSPLHF.

The chain carries TRBV7-9 and TRBJ1-4, with D possibly TRBD1 on 5 matching bases. The V and J ends lost 3 bases and 3 bases respectively, with 8 bases between them. Per the germline V gene, CDR1 is SEHNR and CDR2 is FQNEAQ (reference sequence). The CDR3 covers 14 residues. The CDR3 nucleotides read TGTGCCAGCAGCTTCGACAGTTCTAATGAAAAACTGTTTTTT. This gives the protein CASSFDSSNEKLFF. The complete variable domain, with remaining parts taken from reference TRBV7-9 and TRBJ1-4, reads DTGVSQNPRHKITKRGQNVTFRCDPISEHNRLYWYRQTLGQGPEFLTYFQNEAQLEKSRLLSDRFSAERPKGSFSTLEIQRTEQGDSAMYLCASSFDSSNEKLFFGSGTQLSVL.

The chain joins TRBV12-5 to TRBJ2-3, with unresolved D. Germline CDR1 LGHNT, CDR2 FRNRAP. CDR3 length: 12 residues. The germline V and J ends were trimmed by 4 bases and 3 bases, with 5 bases remaining between them. In nucleotides, the CDR3 is TGTGCTAGTGGTTCAATAACAGATACGCAGTATTTT. Its translation is CASGSITDTQYF. The full variable domain, completed using reference TRBV12-5 and TRBJ2-3, is DARVTQTPRHKVTEMGQEVTMRCQPILGHNTVFWYRQTMMQGLELLAYFRNRAPLDDSGMPKDRFSAEMPDATLATLKIQPSEPRDSAVYFCASGSITDTQYFGPGTRLTVL.

The rearrangement joins TRBV6-5 to TRBJ1-2; D remains unclear. The CDR3 contains 13 residues. Germline values: CDR1 MNHEY, CDR2 SVGAGI. Trimming took 8 bases from V and 5 from J, leaving 15 bases between them. CDR3 bases: TGTGCCAGCTATCGAAACGGAAGGTATGGCTACACCTTC. Protein sequence: CASYRNGRYGYTF.

The chain uses TRBV3-1 (or the pseudogene TRBV3-2) and TRBJ2-2; D is unresolved. V lost 3 bases to trimming and J lost 8 bases, with 7 bases between them. CDR1 and CDR2 (germline): LGHDT, YNNKEL (reference sequence). The CDR3 runs 12 residues. The CDR3 loop reads CASSHLLGELFF. CDR3 nucleotide sequence: TGTGCCAGCAGCCATTTATTGGGGGAGCTGTTTTTT.

The gene calls are TRBV6-5 and TRBJ1-4; TRBD1 matches at 8 bases. V dropped 6 bases and J dropped 7; count of bases not matched to a gene: 7. The CDR3 runs to 14 residues. CDR1 is MNHEY, CDR2 SVGAGI, per germline. The CDR3 loop is CASRPDRVFEKLFF. As DNA, the CDR3 is TGTGCCAGCAGACCGGACAGGGTATTTGAAAAACTGTTTTTT.

The genes are TRBV7-9 and TRBJ1-6; 9 nucleotides line up with TRBD1. The CDR3 covers 14 residues. V trimming: 6 bases; J trimming: 7 bases; junction bases outside the gene matches: 4. Germline assignment: CDR1 SEHNR and CDR2 FQNEAQ (reference sequence). In DNA, the CDR3 is TGTGCCAGCAGAGACGGGACAGGGAATTCACCCCTCCACTTT. Protein sequence: CASRDGTGNSPLHF.

V is TRBV6-5 and J is TRBJ2-7, with unresolved D. V shed 8 bases and J shed 4 bases, with 9 bases lying between them. Germline V gene lookup returns CDR1 MNHEY and CDR2 SVGAGI. The CDR3 loop spans 11 amino acids. The CDR3 region is CASGSRYEQYF. The CDR3 nucleotides read TGTGCCAGCGGGTCTAGGTACGAGCAGTACTTC.

This sequence joins TRBV15 and TRBJ2-1, with a possible D match to TRBD1 (5 bases). V shed 5 bases and J shed 10 bases, with 18 bases lying between them. The germline V gene encodes CDR1 LNHNV and CDR2 YYDKDF (reference sequence). The CDR3 is 14 amino acids. CDR3 residues: CATSPRTTVREQFF. CDR3 bases: TGTGCCACCAGCCCAAGGACGACAGTGCGGGAGCAGTTCTTC.

V gene TRBV18 combines with J gene TRBJ1-2; 7 bases line up with TRBD1. This CDR3 is built from 17 residues. Germline trimming cut 3 bases from V and 0 bases from J; bases unmatched to any gene: 10. The germline CDR1 and CDR2 sequences are KGHSH and LQKENI. CDR3 DNA sequence: TGTGCCAGCTCACCCTCGACAGGGTATACGGCTAACTATGGCTACACCTTC. Translated: CASSPSTGYTANYGYTF.

This clone was observed once. The CDR3 DNA is TGTGCCAGCTCACAAGACACTGGGAACGAGCAGTACTTC. Protein: CASSQDTGNEQYF. This chain links TRBV18 with TRBJ2-7; D is undetermined. The CDR3 totals 13 residues. The V gene lost 4 bases and the J gene lost 5 bases, with 12 bases spanning the gap. Per the germline V gene, CDR1 is KGHSH and CDR2 is LQKENI.

V and J are TRBV9 and TRBJ1-1; D not resolved. From germline, CDR1 is SGDLS and CDR2 YYNGEE. The length of the CDR3 is 15 residues. With 0 bases removed from V and 8 bases from J, the gap between germline ends came to 17 bases. Here the CDR3 reads CASSVAPGGPGEAFF. The CDR3 nucleotides are TGTGCCAGCAGCGTAGCCCCCGGCGGACCCGGGGAAGCTTTCTTT. Using reference TRBV9 and TRBJ1-1 for the parts outside the CDR3, the full variable domain is DSGVTQTPKHLITATGQRVTLRCSPRSGDLSVYWYQQSLDQGLQFLIQYYNGEERAKGNILERFSAQQFPDLHSELNLSSLELGDSALYFCASSVAPGGPGEAFFGQGTRLTVV.

This chain's CDR3 is CASSSAGTYEQYF. CDR3 nucleotide sequence: TGTGCCAGCAGTTCGGCAGGAACCTACGAGCAGTACTTC. This rearrangement joins TRBV6-5 to TRBJ2-7; D is undetermined. This CDR3 is 13 amino acids long. V lost 4 bases to trimming and J lost 2 bases, with 9 bases between them. CDR1 MNHEY and CDR2 SVGAGI come from the germline V gene.

The CDR3 DNA sequence: TGTGCCAGCAGCCAATCCAGTCGGAATTCACCCCTCCACTTT. Translating it yields CASSQSSRNSPLHF. This chain connects TRBV3-1 (or the pseudogene TRBV3-2) to TRBJ1-6; D is uncertain. V gave up 2 bases and J gave up 7 bases, with 9 bases separating them. CDR3 size: 14 residues. The germline gives CDR1 LGHDT, CDR2 YNNKEL (reference sequence).

The rearrangement uses TRBV7-6 and TRBJ2-7; D is ambiguous. The CDR3 has 11 amino acids. The germline gives CDR1 SGHVS, CDR2 FNYEAQ. Trimming stripped 1 base from V and 7 bases from J, with 5 bases between. CDR3 region: CASSLDQEQYF. CDR3 coding DNA: TGTGCCAGCAGCTTAGATCAAGAGCAGTACTTC.

This clone was found a few times. This chain uses TRBV9 with TRBJ2-7; D remains ambiguous. The V gene's germline CDR1 is SGDLS and CDR2 YYNGEE. The CDR3 has 13 amino acids. The germline V and J ends were trimmed by 0 bases and 7 bases, with 11 bases remaining between them. CDR3 residues: CASSVGQEGEQYF. The CDR3 DNA follows: TGTGCCAGCAGCGTAGGGCAGGAAGGGGAGCAGTACTTC.

This rearrangement joins TRBV27 to TRBJ1-4, with TRBD1 identical over 8 bases. This CDR3 is built from 15 residues. The germline V gene has CDR1 MNHEY and CDR2 SMNVEV (reference sequence). V lost 6 bases, J lost 2 bases, and 5 bases stayed unmatched. CDR3 protein: CASRGTGRTNEKLFF. In DNA, the CDR3 is TGTGCCAGCAGGGGGACAGGTCGTACTAATGAAAAACTGTTTTTT.

Comments on this clone: Its ends do not fully match the called genes, so a read error is possible. The chain couples TRBV6-1 to TRBJ1-2; D is ambiguous. Germline assignment: CDR1 MNHNS and CDR2 SASEGT. The CDR3 covers 13 residues. Here the CDR3 DNA reads TGTGCCAGCAGTGAACCGTCCTCCCTCAGTAGCGCCTTC. It is translated as CASSEPSSLSSAF.

The chain combines TRBV14 with TRBJ2-3; TRBD1 matches at 10 bases. The CDR3 is made up of 16 amino acids. Germline CDR1 and CDR2: SGHDN and FVKESK. The V segment lost 5 bases and the J segment 3 bases; nucleotides outside the gene matches: 8. The CDR3 sequence is CASSEWTGGRTDTQYF. The CDR3 DNA reads TGTGCCAGCAGCGAGTGGACAGGGGGAAGGACAGATACGCAGTATTTT.

In its sample, this clone was seen once. V and J are TRBV4-2 and TRBJ2-5, with 13 bases identical to TRBD2. V lost 4 bases to trimming and J lost 9 bases; unmatched junction nucleotides: 2. The CDR3 is 13 residues long. Germline V gives CDR1 LGHNA, CDR2 YNFKEQ. In DNA, the CDR3 is TGTGCCAGCAGCCTGACTAGCGGGGGGCCCCAGTACTTC. Translation: CASSLTSGGPQYF.

The V call is TRBV2, the J call TRBJ2-3, with D possibly being TRBD1 or TRBD2 (5 bases each). Germline-derived CDR1 and CDR2 are SNHLY and FYNNEI. This CDR3 is built from 14 residues. Trimming removed 8 bases from V and 6 bases from J, with 18 bases in between. In DNA form, the CDR3 reads TGTGCCAGCCACCCCAGGGAGCGGCGGGATACGCAGTATTTT. As protein: CASHPRERRDTQYF. Supplemented by reference TRBV2 and TRBJ2-3, the full variable domain reads EPEVTQTPSHQVTQMGQEVILRCVPISNHLYFYWYRQILGQKVEFLVSFYNNEISEKSEIFDDQFSVERPDGSNFTLKIRSTKLEDSAMYFCASHPRERRDTQYFGPGTRLTVL.